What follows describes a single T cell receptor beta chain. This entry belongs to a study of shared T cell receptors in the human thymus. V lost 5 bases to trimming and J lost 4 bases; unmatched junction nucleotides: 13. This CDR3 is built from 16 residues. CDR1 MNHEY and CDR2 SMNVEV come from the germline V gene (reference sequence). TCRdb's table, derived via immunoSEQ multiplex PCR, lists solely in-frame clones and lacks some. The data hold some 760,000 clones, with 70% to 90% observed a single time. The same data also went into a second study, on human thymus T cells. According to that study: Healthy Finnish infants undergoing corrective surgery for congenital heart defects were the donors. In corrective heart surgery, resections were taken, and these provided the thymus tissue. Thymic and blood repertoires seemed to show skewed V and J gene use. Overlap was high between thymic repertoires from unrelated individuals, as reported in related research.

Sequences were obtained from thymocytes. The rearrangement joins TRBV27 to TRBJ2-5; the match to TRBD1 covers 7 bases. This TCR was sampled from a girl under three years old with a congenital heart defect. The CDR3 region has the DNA TGTGCCAGCAGTCACGCGGTAAGGGGGCTGAGAGAGACCCAGTACTTC. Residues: CASSHAVRGLRETQYF.